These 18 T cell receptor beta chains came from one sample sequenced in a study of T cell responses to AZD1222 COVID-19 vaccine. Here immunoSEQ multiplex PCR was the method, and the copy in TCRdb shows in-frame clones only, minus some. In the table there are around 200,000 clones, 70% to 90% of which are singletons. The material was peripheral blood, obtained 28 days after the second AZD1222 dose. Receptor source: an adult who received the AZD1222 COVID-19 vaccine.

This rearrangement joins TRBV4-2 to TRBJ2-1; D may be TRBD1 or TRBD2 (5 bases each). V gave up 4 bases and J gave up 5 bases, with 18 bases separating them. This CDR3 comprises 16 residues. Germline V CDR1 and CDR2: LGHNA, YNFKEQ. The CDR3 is CASSLQIIGANNEQFF. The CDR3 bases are TGTGCCAGCAGCCTCCAGATCATCGGGGCCAACAATGAGCAGTTCTTC.

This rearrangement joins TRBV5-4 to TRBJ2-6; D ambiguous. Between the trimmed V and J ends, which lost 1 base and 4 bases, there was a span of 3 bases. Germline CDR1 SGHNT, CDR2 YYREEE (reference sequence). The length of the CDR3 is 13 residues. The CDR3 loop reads CASSLQGANVLTF. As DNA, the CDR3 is TGTGCCAGCAGCTTGCAGGGGGCCAACGTCCTGACTTTC.

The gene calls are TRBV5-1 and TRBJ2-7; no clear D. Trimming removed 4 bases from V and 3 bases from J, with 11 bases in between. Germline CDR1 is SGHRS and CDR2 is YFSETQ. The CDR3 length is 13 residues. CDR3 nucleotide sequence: TGCGCCAGCAGCGCAACAGAATTCTACGAGCAGTACTTC. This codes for CASSATEFYEQYF.

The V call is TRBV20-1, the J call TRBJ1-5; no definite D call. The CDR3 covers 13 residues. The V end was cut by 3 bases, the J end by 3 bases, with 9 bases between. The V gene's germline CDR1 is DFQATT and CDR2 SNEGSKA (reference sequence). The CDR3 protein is CSASSAYNQPQHF. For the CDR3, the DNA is TGCAGTGCTAGTAGTGCCTACAATCAGCCCCAGCATTTT.

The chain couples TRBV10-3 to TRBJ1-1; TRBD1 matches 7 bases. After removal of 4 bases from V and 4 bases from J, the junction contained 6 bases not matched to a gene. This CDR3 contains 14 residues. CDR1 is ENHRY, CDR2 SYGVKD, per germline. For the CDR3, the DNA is TGTGCCATCAGTGCTTCGGGACAGATCACTGAAGCTTTCTTT. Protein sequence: CAISASGQITEAFF.

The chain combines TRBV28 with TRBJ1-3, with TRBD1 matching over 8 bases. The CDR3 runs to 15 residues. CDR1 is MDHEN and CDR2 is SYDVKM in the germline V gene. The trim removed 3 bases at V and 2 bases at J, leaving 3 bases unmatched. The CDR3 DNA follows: TGTGCCAGCAGTTTTCAGGGGGCCGCTGGAAACACCATATATTTT. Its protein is CASSFQGAAGNTIYF.

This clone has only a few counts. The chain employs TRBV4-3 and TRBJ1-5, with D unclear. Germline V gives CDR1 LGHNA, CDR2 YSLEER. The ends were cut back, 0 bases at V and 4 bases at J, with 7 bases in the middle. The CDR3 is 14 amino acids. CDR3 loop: CASSQDLQNQPQHF. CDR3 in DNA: TGCGCCAGCAGCCAAGATCTTCAAAATCAGCCCCAGCATTTT.

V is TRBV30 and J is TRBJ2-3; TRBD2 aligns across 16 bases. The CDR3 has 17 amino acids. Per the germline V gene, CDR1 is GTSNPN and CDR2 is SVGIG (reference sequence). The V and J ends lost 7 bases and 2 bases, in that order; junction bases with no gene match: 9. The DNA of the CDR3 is TGTGCCTCGCGCCTGGGACTAGCGGGAGGGGCCACAGATACGCAGTATTTT. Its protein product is CASRLGLAGGATDTQYF.

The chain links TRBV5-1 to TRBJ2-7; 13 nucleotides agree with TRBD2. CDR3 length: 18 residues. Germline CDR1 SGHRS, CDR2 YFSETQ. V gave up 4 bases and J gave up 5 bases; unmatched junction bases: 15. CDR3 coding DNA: TGCGCCAGCAGCAAAGCCTTCCCCGGGACTAGCGGGATCCACGAGCAGTACTTC. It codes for CASSKAFPGTSGIHEQYF.

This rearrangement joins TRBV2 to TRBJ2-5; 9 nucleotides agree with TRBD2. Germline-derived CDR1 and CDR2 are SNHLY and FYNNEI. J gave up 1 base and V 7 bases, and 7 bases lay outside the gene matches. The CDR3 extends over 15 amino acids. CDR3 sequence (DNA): TGTGCCAGCACACCGCCACTAGCGGGCCAAGAGACCCAGTACTTC. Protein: CASTPPLAGQETQYF.

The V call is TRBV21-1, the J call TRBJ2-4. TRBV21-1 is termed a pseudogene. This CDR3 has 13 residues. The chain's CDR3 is CASLTAAKNIQYF. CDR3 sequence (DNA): TGTGCCAGCTTGACCGCAGCCAAAAACATTCAGTACTTC.

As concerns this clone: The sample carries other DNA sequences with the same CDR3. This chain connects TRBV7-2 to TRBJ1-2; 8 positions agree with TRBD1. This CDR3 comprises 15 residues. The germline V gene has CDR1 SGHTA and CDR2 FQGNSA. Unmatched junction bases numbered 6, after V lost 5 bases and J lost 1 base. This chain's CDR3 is CASSLGGQGNYGYTF. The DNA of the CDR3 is TGTGCCAGCAGCCTAGGTGGACAGGGTAACTATGGCTACACCTTC.

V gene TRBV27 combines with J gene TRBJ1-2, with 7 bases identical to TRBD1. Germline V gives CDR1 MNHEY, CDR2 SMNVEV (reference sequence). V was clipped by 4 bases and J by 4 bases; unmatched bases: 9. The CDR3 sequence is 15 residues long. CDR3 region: CASSSKRTGLYGYTF. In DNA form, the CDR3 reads TGTGCCAGCAGTTCAAAAAGGACAGGCCTCTATGGCTACACCTTC.

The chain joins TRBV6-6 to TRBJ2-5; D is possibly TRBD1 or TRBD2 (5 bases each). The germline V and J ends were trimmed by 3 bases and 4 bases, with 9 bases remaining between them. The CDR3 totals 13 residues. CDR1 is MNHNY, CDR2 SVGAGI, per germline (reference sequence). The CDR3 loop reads CASSYGGLETQYF. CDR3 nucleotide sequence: TGTGCCAGCAGTTATGGGGGTTTAGAGACCCAGTACTTC.

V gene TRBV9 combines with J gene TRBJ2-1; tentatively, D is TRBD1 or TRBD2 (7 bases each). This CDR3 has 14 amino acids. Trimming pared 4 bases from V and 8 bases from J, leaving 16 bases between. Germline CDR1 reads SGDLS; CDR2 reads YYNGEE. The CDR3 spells CASSQGPGGDEQFF. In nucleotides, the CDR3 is TGTGCCAGCAGCCAGGGGCCAGGGGGGGATGAGCAGTTCTTC.

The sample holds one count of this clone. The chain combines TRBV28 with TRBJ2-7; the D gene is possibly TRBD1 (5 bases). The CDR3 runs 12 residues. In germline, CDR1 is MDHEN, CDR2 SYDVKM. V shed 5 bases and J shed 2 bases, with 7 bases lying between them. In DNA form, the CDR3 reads TGTGCCAGCAGTCAAGGGGCCTACGAGCAGTACTTC. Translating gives CASSQGAYEQYF.

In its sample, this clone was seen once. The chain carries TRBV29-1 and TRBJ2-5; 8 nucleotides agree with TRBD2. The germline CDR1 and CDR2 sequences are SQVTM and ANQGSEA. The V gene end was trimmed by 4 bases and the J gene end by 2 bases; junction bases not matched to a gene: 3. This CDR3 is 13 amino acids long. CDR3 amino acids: CSVASSGQETQYF. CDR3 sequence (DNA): TGCAGCGTTGCCTCTAGCGGGCAAGAGACCCAGTACTTC.

CDR3 protein: CASMSYNTDTQYF. CDR3 sequence (DNA): TGTGCCAGCATGTCGTACAACACAGATACGCAGTATTTT. The rearrangement uses TRBV12-3 or TRBV12-4 and TRBJ2-3, with D uncertain. The CDR3 is 13 amino acids. V was pared by 7 bases and J by 2 bases, with 10 bases between.